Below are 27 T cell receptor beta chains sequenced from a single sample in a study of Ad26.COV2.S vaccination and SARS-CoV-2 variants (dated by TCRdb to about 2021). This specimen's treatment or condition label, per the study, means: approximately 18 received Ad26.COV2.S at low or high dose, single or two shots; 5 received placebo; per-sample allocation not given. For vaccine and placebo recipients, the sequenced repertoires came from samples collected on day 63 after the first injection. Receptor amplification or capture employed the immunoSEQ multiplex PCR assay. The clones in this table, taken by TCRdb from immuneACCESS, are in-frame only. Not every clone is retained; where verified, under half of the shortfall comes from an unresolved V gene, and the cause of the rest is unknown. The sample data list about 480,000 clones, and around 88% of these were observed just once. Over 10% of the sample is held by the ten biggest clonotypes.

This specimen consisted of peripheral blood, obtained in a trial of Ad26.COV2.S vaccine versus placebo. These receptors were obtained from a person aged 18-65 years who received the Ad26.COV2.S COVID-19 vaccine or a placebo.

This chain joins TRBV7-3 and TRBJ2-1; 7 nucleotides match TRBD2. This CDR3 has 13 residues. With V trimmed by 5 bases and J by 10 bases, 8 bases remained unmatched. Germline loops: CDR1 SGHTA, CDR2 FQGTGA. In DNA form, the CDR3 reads TGTGCCAGCAGCAACCGGGACTACTCAGAGCAGTTCTTC. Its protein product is CASSNRDYSEQFF.

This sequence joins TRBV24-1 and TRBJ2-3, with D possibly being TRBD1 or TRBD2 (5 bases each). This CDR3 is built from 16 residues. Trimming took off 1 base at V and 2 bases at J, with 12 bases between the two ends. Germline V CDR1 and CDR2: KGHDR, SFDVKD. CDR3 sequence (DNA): TGTGCCACCAGTGATTTTCGGGGCGGCCCCACAGATACGCAGTATTTT. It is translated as CATSDFRGGPTDTQYF.

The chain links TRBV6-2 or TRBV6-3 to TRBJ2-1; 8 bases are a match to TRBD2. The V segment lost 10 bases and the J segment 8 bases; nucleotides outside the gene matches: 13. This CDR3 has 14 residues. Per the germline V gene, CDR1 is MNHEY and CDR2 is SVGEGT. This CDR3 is CATGPGGSLDEQFF. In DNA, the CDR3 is TGTGCCACCGGCCCGGGGGGGTCTCTTGATGAGCAGTTCTTC.

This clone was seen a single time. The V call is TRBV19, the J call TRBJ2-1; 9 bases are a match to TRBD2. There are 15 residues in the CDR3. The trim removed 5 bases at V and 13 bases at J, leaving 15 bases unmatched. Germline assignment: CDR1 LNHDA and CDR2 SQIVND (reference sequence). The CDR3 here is CASSATSGVGIGQFF. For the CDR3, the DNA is TGTGCCAGTAGTGCGACTAGCGGAGTCGGAATCGGACAGTTCTTC.

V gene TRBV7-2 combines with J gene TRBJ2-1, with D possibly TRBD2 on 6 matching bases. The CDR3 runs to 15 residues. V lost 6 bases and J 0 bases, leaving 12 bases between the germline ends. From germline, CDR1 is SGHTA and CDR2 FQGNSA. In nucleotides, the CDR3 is TGTGCCAGCAGGAGAGATAGCGGCTCCTACAATGAGCAGTTCTTC. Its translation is CASRRDSGSYNEQFF.

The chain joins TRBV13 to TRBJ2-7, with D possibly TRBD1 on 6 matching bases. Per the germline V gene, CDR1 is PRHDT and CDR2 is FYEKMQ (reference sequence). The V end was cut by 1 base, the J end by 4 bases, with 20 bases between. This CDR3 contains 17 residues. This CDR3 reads CASSLASWRTVQYEQYF. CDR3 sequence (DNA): TGTGCCAGCAGCTTAGCATCTTGGAGGACAGTTCAGTACGAGCAGTACTTC. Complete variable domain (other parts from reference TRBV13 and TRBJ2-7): AAGVIQSPRHLIKEKRETATLKCYPIPRHDTVYWYQQGPGQDPQFLISFYEKMQSDKGSIPDRFSAQQFSDYHSELNMSSLELGDSALYFCASSLASWRTVQYEQYFGPGTRLTVT.

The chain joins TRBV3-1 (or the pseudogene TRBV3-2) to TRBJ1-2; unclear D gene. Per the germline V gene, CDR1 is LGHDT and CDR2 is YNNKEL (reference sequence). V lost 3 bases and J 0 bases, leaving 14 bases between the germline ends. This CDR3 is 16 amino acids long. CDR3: CASSQLALTANYGYTF. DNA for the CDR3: TGTGCCAGCAGCCAGTTGGCCCTCACCGCTAACTATGGCTACACCTTC.

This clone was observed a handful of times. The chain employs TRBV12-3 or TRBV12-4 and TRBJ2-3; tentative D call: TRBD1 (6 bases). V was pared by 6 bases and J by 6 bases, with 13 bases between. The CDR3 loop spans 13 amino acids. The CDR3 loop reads CASSIQGFDTQYF. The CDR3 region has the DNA TGTGCCAGCAGCATACAGGGTTTTGATACGCAGTATTTT.

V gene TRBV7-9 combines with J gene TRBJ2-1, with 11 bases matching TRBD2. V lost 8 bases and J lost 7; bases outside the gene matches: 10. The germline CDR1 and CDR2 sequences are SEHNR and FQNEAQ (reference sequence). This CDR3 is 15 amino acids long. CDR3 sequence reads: CASGLAGGPRNEQFF. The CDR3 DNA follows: TGTGCCAGCGGGTTAGCGGGAGGGCCGAGGAATGAGCAGTTCTTC. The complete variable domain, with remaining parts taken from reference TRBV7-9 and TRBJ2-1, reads DTGVSQNPRHKITKRGQNVTFRCDPISEHNRLYWYRQTLGQGPEFLTYFQNEAQLEKSRLLSDRFSAERPKGSFSTLEIQRTEQGDSAMYLCASGLAGGPRNEQFFGPGTRLTVL.

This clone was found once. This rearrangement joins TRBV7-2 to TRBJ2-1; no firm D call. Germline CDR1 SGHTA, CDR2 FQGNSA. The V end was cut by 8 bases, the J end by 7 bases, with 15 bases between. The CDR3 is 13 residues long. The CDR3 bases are TGTGCCAGCGGACCCGGGCGAGTGAATGAGCAGTTCTTC. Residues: CASGPGRVNEQFF.

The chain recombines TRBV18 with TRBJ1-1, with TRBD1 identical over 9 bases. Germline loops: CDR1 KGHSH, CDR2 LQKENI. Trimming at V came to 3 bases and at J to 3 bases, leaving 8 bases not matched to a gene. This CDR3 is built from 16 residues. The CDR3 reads CASSPKTGQGDTEAFF. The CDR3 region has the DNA TGTGCCAGCTCACCGAAAACGGGACAGGGCGACACTGAAGCTTTCTTT.

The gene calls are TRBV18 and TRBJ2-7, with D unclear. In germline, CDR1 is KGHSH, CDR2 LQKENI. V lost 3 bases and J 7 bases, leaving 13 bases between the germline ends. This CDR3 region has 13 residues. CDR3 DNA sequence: TGTGCCAGCTCACCCTTACACCTACTAGAGCAGTACTTC. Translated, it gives CASSPLHLLEQYF.

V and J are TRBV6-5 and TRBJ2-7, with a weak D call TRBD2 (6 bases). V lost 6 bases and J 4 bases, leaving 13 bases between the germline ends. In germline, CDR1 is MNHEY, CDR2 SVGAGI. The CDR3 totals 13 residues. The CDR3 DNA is TGTGCCAGCAGGGTTTCGGGGGTGTACGAGCAGTACTTC. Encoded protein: CASRVSGVYEQYF.

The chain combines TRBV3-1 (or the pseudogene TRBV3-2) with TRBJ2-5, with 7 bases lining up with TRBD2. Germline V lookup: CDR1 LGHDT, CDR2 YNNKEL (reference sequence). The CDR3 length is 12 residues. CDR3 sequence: CSQHAGVGTQYF. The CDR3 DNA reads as TGTTCCCAGCATGCGGGAGTAGGGACCCAGTACTTC.

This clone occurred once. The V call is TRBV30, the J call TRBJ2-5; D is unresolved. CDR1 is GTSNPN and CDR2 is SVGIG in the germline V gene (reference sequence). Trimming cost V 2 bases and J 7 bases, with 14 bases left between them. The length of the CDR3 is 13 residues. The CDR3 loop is CAWSMAGPVTQYF. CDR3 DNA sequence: TGTGCCTGGAGTATGGCTGGCCCGGTGACCCAGTACTTC.

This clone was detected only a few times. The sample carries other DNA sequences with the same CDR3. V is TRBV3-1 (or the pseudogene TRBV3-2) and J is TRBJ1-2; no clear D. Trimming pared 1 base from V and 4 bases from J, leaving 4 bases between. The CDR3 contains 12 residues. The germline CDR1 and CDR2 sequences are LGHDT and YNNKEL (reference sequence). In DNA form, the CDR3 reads TGTGCCAGCAGCCAAGGGGGCTATGGCTACACCTTC. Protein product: CASSQGGYGYTF.

The DNA for the CDR3 is TGTGCCAGTAGTCTCATCACGGGGGGACTCCCCGGCACTAACGAGCAGTACTTC. As protein: CASSLITGGLPGTNEQYF. The rearrangement uses TRBV19 and TRBJ2-7; 7 positions agree with TRBD2. From germline, CDR1 is LNHDA and CDR2 SQIVND (reference sequence). The CDR3 contains 18 residues. V dropped 5 bases and J dropped 5; count of bases not matched to a gene: 21.

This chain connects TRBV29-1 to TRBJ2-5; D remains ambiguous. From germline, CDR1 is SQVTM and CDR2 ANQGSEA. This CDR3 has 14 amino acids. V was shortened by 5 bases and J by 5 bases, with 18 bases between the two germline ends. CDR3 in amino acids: CSVSRILGWETQYF. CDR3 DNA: TGCAGCGTTAGTCGGATCCTAGGCTGGGAGACCCAGTACTTC.

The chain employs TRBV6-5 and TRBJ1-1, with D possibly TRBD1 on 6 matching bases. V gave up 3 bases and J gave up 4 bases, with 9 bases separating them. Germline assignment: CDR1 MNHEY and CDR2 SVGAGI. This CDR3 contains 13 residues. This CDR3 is CASSYLQGTEAFF. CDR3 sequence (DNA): TGTGCCAGCAGTTATCTACAGGGCACTGAAGCTTTCTTT.

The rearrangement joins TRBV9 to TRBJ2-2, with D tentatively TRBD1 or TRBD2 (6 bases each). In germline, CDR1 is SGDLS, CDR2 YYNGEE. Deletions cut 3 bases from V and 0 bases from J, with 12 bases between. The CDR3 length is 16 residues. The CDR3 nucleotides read TGTGCCAGCAGCGGCAGGGGACTCGCGAACACCGGGGAGCTGTTTTTT. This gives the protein CASSGRGLANTGELFF.

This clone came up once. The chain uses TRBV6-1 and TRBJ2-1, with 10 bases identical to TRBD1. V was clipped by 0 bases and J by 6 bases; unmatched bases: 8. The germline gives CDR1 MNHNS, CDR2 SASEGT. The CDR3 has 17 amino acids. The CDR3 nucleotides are TGTGCCAGCAGTGAAGCGCATGGGACAGGGGCCGGCAATGAGCAGTTCTTC. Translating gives CASSEAHGTGAGNEQFF.

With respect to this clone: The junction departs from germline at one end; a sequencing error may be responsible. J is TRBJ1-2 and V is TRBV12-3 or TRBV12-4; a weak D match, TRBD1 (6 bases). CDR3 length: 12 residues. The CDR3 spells CASSEGTQVVNF. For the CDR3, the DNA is TGTGCCAGCAGCGAGGGGACACAGGTCGTCAACTTC.

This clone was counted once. The CDR3 coding sequence is TGCGCCAGCAACGGAATTGAAGCTTTCTTT. Protein sequence: CASNGIEAFF. The rearrangement links TRBV23-1 to TRBJ1-1, with D unresolved. TRBV23-1 falls under the ORF class, with uncertain function. The V end lost 7 bases, the J end lost 7 bases, and 7 bases lay between the germline ends. The CDR3 totals 10 residues.

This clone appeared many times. In DNA, the CDR3 is TGTGCCAGCAGCTTAGATCCCAGGGGAAGCGGTAAGCAGTACTTC. Protein: CASSLDPRGSGKQYF. V usage is TRBV11-2 and J usage is TRBJ2-7, with a weak D call TRBD1 (6 bases). With 0 bases removed from V and 8 bases from J, the gap between germline ends came to 17 bases. Germline values: CDR1 SGHAT, CDR2 FQNNGV. The CDR3 contains 15 residues.

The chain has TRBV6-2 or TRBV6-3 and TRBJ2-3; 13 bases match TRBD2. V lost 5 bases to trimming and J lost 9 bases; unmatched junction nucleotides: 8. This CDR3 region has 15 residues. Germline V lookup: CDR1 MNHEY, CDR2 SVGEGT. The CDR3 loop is CASSPTSGRTQTQYF. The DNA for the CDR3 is TGTGCCAGCAGTCCGACTAGCGGGAGGACCCAGACGCAGTATTTT.

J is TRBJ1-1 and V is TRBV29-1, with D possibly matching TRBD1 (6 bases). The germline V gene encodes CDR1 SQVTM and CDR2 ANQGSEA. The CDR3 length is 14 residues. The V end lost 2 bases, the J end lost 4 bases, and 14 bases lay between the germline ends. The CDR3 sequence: CSVEPAGAGTEAFF. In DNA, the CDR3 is TGCAGCGTTGAACCTGCAGGGGCGGGCACTGAAGCTTTCTTT.

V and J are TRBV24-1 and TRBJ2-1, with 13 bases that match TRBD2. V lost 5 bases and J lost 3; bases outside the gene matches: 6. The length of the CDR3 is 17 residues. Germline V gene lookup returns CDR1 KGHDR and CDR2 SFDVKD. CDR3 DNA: TGTGCCACCAGTGGTCAGGGACTAGCGGGGAACTACAATGAGCAGTTCTTC. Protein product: CATSGQGLAGNYNEQFF.